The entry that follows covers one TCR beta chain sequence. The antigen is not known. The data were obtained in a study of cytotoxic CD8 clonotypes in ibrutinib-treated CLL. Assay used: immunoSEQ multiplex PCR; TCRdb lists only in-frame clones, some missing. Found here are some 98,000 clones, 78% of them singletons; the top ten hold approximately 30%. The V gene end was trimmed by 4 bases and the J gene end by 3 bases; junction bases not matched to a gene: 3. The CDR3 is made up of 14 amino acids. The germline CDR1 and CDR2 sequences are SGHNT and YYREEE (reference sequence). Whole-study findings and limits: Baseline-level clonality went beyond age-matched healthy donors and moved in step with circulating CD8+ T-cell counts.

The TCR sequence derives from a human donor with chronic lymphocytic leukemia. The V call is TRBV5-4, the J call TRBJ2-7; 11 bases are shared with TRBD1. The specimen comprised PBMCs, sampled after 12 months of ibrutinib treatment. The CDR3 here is CASSRGQGDYEQYF. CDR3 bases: TGTGCCAGCAGCCGGGGACAGGGGGACTACGAGCAGTACTTC.